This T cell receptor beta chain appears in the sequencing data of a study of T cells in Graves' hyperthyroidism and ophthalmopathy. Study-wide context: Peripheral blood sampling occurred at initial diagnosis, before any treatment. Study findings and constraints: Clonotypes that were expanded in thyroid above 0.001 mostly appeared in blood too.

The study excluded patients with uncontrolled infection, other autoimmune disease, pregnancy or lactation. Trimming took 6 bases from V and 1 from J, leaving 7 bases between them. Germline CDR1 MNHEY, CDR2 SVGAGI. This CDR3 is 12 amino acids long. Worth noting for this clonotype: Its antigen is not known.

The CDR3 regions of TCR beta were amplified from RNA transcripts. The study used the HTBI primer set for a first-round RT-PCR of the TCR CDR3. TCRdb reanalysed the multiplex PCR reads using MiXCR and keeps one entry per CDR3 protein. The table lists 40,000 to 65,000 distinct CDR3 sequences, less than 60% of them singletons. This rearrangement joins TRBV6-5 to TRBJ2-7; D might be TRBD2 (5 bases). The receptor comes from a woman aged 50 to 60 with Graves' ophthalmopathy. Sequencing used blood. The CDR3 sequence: CASRGESYEQYF. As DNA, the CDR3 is TGTGCCAGCAGGGGAGAATCCTACGAGCAGTACTTC.